Listed here is a single T cell receptor beta chain. Antigen unknown. From germline, CDR1 is MNHEY and CDR2 SMNVEV (reference sequence). Trimming cost V 6 bases and J 4 bases; bases outside gene matches: 8. This CDR3 is 15 amino acids long. The assay was immunoSEQ multiplex PCR, and TCRdb's table has in-frame clones only and misses some. The table records roughly 150,000 clones, more than 80% of them present only once. This entry comes from a study of T cell responses to AZD1222 COVID-19 vaccine. For the study at large: Pooling was applied to second doses at about 4 or about 12 weeks. Study-level results: Females outnumbered males among donors, who were mostly white British; clonal diversity was possibly underestimated. Seropositive AZD1222 recipients at baseline numbered only five to seven. Spike-specific TCR depth and breadth grew after two AZD1222 doses.

Sequencing was performed on peripheral blood, taken on day 0 of AZD1222 vaccination. The TCR was taken from an adult in good health. The V and J genes are TRBV27 and TRBJ2-2; TRBD2 agrees at 7 bases. CDR3 sequence reads: CASSPLVAGTGELFF. CDR3 in DNA: TGTGCCAGCAGCCCCCTCGTAGCGGGCACCGGGGAGCTGTTTTTT.